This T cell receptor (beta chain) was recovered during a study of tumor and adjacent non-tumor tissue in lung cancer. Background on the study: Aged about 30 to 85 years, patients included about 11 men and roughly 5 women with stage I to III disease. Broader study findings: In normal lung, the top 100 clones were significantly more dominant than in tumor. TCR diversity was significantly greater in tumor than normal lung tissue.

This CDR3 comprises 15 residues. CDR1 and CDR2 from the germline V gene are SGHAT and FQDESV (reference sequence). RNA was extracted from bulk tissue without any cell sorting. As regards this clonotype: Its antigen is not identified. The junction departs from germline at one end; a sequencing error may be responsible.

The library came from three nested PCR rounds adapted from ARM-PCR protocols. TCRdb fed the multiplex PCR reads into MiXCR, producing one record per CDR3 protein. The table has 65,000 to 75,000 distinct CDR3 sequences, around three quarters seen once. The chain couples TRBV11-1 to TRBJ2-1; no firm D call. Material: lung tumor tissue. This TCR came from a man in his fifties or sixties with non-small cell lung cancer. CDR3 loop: CASSFDTYRTNGQFF. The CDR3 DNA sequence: TGTGCCAGCAGCTTCGACACCTATCGCACCAATGGGCAGTTCTTC. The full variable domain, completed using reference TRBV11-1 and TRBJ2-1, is EAEVAQSPRYKITEKSQAVAFWCDPISGHATLYWYRQILGQGPELLVQFQDESVVDDSQLPKDRFSAERLKGVDSTLKIQPAELGDSAMYLCASSFDTYRTNGQFFGPGTRLTVL.